The sequence of this TCR beta chain was determined in a study of blood T cells in healthy people across ages (dated by TCRdb to 2015 to 2017). About the study as a whole: In model experiments, roughly one uniquely barcoded TCR beta cDNA molecule per two T cells was captured by template switching. To avoid experimental bias, donors of different ages were spread randomly across the sequencing lanes. Using deep sequencing normalized with unique cDNA molecular identifiers, the study measured how TCR beta repertoire diversity changes with age. Four age groups were formed from the donors: young (average roughly 16 years), middle-aged (less than 40), aged (roughly 56) and long-lived (more than 75). For two donors (one aged 18 to 30 and one aged 80 or older), the study analyzed two additional independent replicas of 1 million unique cDNA reads from the same blood draw.

Summary of the overall study and its limitations: A strong correlation was found between observed TCR beta diversity and the percentage of naive T cells measured by flow cytometry. Since profiling was done on bulk unsorted PBMCs, naive and antigen-experienced compartments could not be conclusively compared. The CMV infection status of donors was not known, potentially confounding age-related changes in expanded clonotypes. Compared with the aged group, more naive CD4+ T cells, fewer expanded clones and increased TCR diversity were shown by the long-lived group, suggesting age selection. Estimates of total diversity based on one million sequenced T cells were considered lower bounds and underestimates. As age increased, observed TCR beta diversity per million T cells dropped in a roughly linear way, and a significant reduction was already evident by age about 40.

Libraries came from 5' RACE. For sequencing, an Illumina HiSeq 2500 was employed. The second PCR ran for about 6 to 11 cycles and used a J-beta primer mix along with a sample-barcoded 5' primer. Each TCR beta cDNA molecule received a unique molecular identifier from a template-switch 5' adaptor carrying 12 random nucleotides. At least 3 million CDR3-containing paired-end reads were obtained from each sample. All of the RNA was converted into first-strand cDNA using the Mint cDNA synthesis kit, with a TRBC-specific oligonucleotide serving as the primer. Following uracil-DNA glycosylase treatment, all cDNA underwent a first 18-cycle PCR with the universal primers M1SS and BC2_uni_R. In the authors' own workflow: Normalization of each sample was performed by random selection of 1 million high-quality reads, each carrying a distinct molecular identifier. Instead of being binned into consensus sequences, reads with shared molecular identifiers were discarded. MiTCR, set to a Q25 quality threshold and the strictest error-elimination algorithm, was used for CDR3 identification, clonotype clustering and error correction. A nonparametric unseen species model with Euler transformation was used to estimate a lower bound on total TCR beta diversity. TCRdb handled the public reads itself, with Q25 trimming in fastp and clone calling in MiXCR, and kept productive beta chains. All rows with the same CDR3 protein become a single entry with the most common DNA and genes. These V and J calls are TCRdb output, not the study's own analysis. The sample table lists some 700,000 distinct CDR3 sequences, roughly 47% of them with a count of one. Less than 25% of the sample is held by the ten biggest clonotypes.

The donors were a few dozen Caucasian individuals from Russia, aged 6 to 90 years, who were systemically healthy. Each donor gave about 9.7 milliliters of peripheral blood, drawn into EDTA-treated Vacutainer tubes. Ficoll-Paque density-gradient centrifugation was used to isolate PBMCs, with at least 7 million obtained per sample. Trizol reagent was used to extract total RNA from PBMCs, with at least 6 micrograms per sample. The percentages of naive CD45RAhigh/CD27high T cells were determined by flow cytometry on a PBMC aliquot from every donor. To note about this clonotype: Its specific antigen is unknown. One base away there is no much larger clone; base qualities are not given.

The source material was blood. The receptor was isolated from a woman aged 55-69 years in good health.

The DNA is TGTGCCAGCAGTGGATATACGAACACTGAAGCTTTCTTT. Translated, this is CASSGYTNTEAFF. The rearranged chain carries TRBV2 and TRBJ1-1, with the D segment identity uncertain. V is pared back by 4 bases and J by 1 base, with 7 bases lying between the germline termini. The cysteine opens and the phenylalanine closes a CDR3 of 13 amino acids. The read is trimmed to its CDR3 DNA, 39 bases read in frame from base 1. The germline V gene specifies SNHLY as CDR1 and FYNNEI as CDR2.